This T cell receptor beta chain derives from a study of blood T cell repertoires in COVID-19. Study at large: PBMCs, B-cell-depleted T cells, or T cells were the source of the cDNA or gDNA that made up the material.

This clone was seen just once. Sequencing was performed with immunoSEQ multiplex PCR; in TCRdb, only in-frame clones are kept and a portion is missing. The sample has some 76,000 clones, approximately 90% seen once. The receptor comes from a man aged 55 to 70 with acute or convalescent COVID-19. The sequencing sample was made of peripheral blood.

CDR3 nucleotide sequence: TGTGCCTGGAGCTCCGATTCGACAGGGGGAAGTGAAAAACTGTTTTTT. As protein: CAWSSDSTGGSEKLFF. The chain joins TRBV30 to TRBJ1-4, with TRBD1 matching over 9 bases. The V and J ends lost 3 bases and 7 bases, in that order; junction bases with no gene match: 12. The CDR3 has 16 residues. The V gene's germline CDR1 is GTSNPN and CDR2 SVGIG (reference sequence).